This is a list of T cell receptor beta chains from one sample in a study of CD8 T cells in ankylosing spondylitis. TCRdb re-derived calls from the 5' RACE reads in MiXCR, one entry per CDR3 protein. Of under 950,000 distinct CDR3 sequences listed, roughly 19% are singletons. The specimen was blood, either unsorted or a sorted T cell fraction (not recorded which). These receptor sequences come from a male donor with ankylosing spondylitis. Both conserved end residues are part of each CDR3. Fields, in order: J gene, V gene, D gene, clone size, CDR3 protein, CDR3 DNA. D genes are given only for firm matches. Size is stated for part of the rows, as once, few or many counts, or as a class when the clone is expanded.

J: TRBJ2-6; V: TRBV12-3/TRBV12-4; D: NA; size: NA; CDR3: CASSLERSGANVLTF; DNA: TGTGCCAGCAGTTTGGAACGATCTGGGGCCAACGTCCTGACTTTC
J: TRBJ1-2; V: TRBV4-1; D: TRBD1; size: few; CDR3: CASSPRGTGGYLGYTF; DNA: TGCGCCAGCAGCCCGAGGGGCACAGGGGGCTACTTGGGCTACACCTTC
J: TRBJ2-5; V: TRBV11-2; D: NA; size: NA; CDR3: CASSPRVPYQETQYF; DNA: TGTGCCAGCAGTCCCCGGGTCCCATACCAAGAGACCCAGTACTTC
J: TRBJ2-3; V: TRBV7-9; D: NA; size: NA; CDR3: CASSLAGAFTDTQYF; DNA: TGTGCCAGCAGCTTAGCGGGGGCCTTCACAGATACGCAGTATTTT
J: TRBJ2-1; V: TRBV18; D: NA; size: few; CDR3: CASSPVVARGFSYNEQFF; DNA: TGTGCCAGCTCACCAGTAGTTGCTCGAGGTTTCTCCTACAATGAGCAGTTCTTC
J: TRBJ2-5; V: TRBV5-1; D: TRBD2; size: few; CDR3: CASSKLAGGQETQYF; DNA: TGCGCCAGCAGCAAACTAGCGGGGGGACAAGAGACCCAGTACTTC
J: TRBJ2-3; V: TRBV20-1; D: NA; size: many; CDR3: CSAFGTGFTDTQYF; DNA: TGCAGTGCTTTCGGTACAGGGTTCACAGATACGCAGTATTTT
J: TRBJ2-2; V: TRBV12-3/TRBV12-4; D: NA; size: many; CDR3: CASSGRSGELFF; DNA: TGTGCCAGCAGTGGGAGGTCCGGGGAGCTGTTTTTT
J: TRBJ2-7; V: TRBV28; D: NA; size: once; CDR3: CASAVGSRLYEQYF; DNA: TGTGCCAGCGCCGTGGGGAGCCGGCTCTACGAGCAGTACTTC
J: TRBJ1-2; V: TRBV3-1; D: NA; size: NA; CDR3: CASSQDWAGDGYTF; DNA: TGTGCCAGCAGCCAAGATTGGGCAGGGGATGGCTACACCTTC
J: TRBJ1-6; V: TRBV6-1; D: NA; size: few; CDR3: CASIQRGKPLHF; DNA: TGTGCCAGCATTCAACGGGGAAAACCCCTCCACTTT
J: TRBJ1-3; V: TRBV2; D: NA; size: NA; CDR3: CASSLGGGRNTIYF; DNA: TGTGCCAGCAGCCTGGGGGGGGGAAGAAACACCATATATTTT
J: TRBJ2-2; V: TRBV7-2; D: NA; size: NA; CDR3: CASSPRQANTGELFF; DNA: TGTGCCAGCAGCCCCAGACAGGCGAACACCGGGGAGCTGTTTTTT
J: TRBJ2-2; V: TRBV5-1; D: NA; size: NA; CDR3: CASSWGHENTGELFF; DNA: TGCGCCAGCAGCTGGGGGCATGAGAACACCGGGGAGCTGTTTTTT
J: TRBJ1-6; V: TRBV20-1; D: TRBD1; size: NA; CDR3: CSARGGTGGSNSPLHF; DNA: TGCAGTGCTAGAGGGGGGACAGGGGGATCTAATTCACCCCTCCACTTT
J: TRBJ2-1; V: TRBV7-8; D: NA; size: few; CDR3: CASSPPRNEQFF; DNA: TGTGCCAGCAGCCCCCCGCGGAATGAGCAGTTCTTC
J: TRBJ2-7; V: TRBV20-1; D: TRBD2; size: few; CDR3: CSASGGLAGGKSYEQYF; DNA: TGCAGTGCTAGCGGGGGGCTAGCGGGGGGCAAATCCTACGAGCAGTACTTC
J: TRBJ1-2; V: TRBV12-3/TRBV12-4; D: NA; size: few; CDR3: CASSTPPSRRSKGGYTF; DNA: TGTGCCAGCAGTACGCCCCCCTCACGGCGGAGCAAGGGTGGCTACACCTTC
J: TRBJ2-1; V: TRBV7-9; D: NA; size: NA; CDR3: CASSRGAIGHEQFF; DNA: TGTGCCAGCAGCCGGGGGGCAATTGGCCATGAGCAGTTCTTC
J: TRBJ2-3; V: TRBV7-9; D: NA; size: few; CDR3: CASSLGGLVPDTQYF; DNA: TGTGCCAGCAGCTTAGGAGGTCTAGTCCCAGATACGCAGTATTTT
J: TRBJ2-3; V: TRBV12-3/TRBV12-4; D: NA; size: few; CDR3: CASRRLGFSDTQYF; DNA: TGTGCCAGCAGGAGACTAGGATTCTCAGATACGCAGTATTTT
J: TRBJ1-2; V: TRBV29-1; D: NA; size: NA; CDR3: CSVEVPGTAYGYTF; DNA: TGCAGCGTTGAAGTCCCCGGGACGGCTTATGGCTACACCTTC
J: TRBJ2-4; V: TRBV5-1; D: NA; size: NA; CDR3: CASSVTVGRAKNIQYF; DNA: TGCGCCAGCAGCGTAACAGTTGGGAGAGCCAAAAACATTCAGTACTTC
J: TRBJ2-6; V: TRBV7-9; D: NA; size: few; CDR3: CASILADRNSGANVLTF; DNA: TGTGCCAGCATCCTGGCCGACAGGAACTCTGGGGCCAACGTCCTGACTTTC
J: TRBJ2-2; V: TRBV12-3/TRBV12-4; D: TRBD2; size: NA; CDR3: CASSHGTSGLTGELFF; DNA: TGTGCCAGCAGTCACGGGACTAGCGGCCTCACCGGGGAGCTGTTTTTT
J: TRBJ1-5; V: TRBV7-9; D: TRBD1; size: NA; CDR3: CASSFDTGGGQPQHF; DNA: TGTGCCAGCAGCTTTGACACAGGGGGCGGTCAGCCCCAGCATTTT
J: TRBJ2-3; V: TRBV20-1; D: NA; size: few; CDR3: CSLNDPRSTDTQYF; DNA: TGCAGCCTAAACGACCCCCGGAGCACAGATACGCAGTATTTT
J: TRBJ2-2; V: TRBV6-2/TRBV6-3; D: NA; size: NA; CDR3: CASSYSDGPGELFF; DNA: TGTGCCAGCAGTTACTCGGATGGACCCGGGGAGCTGTTTTTT
J: TRBJ2-1; V: TRBV7-3; D: NA; size: few; CDR3: CASSSGSRGALNEQFF; DNA: TGTGCCAGCAGCAGCGGAAGTCGGGGGGCTTTGAATGAGCAGTTCTTC
J: TRBJ1-4; V: TRBV20-1; D: NA; size: NA; CDR3: CSARDNFLGLTNEKLFF; DNA: TGCAGTGCTAGAGATAACTTCTTGGGGCTAACTAATGAAAAACTGTTTTTT
J: TRBJ2-7; V: TRBV11-2; D: NA; size: NA; CDR3: CASRVAATYEQYF; DNA: TGTGCCAGCAGAGTAGCGGCCACCTACGAGCAGTACTTC
J: TRBJ2-5; V: TRBV24-1; D: NA; size: NA; CDR3: CATSDPGRETQYF; DNA: TGTGCCACCAGTGATCCAGGGAGGGAGACCCAGTACTTC